The following is a T cell receptor (beta chain) sequence with its context. Antigen specificity is unknown. Genomic DNA served as template for TCR beta VDJ and CDR3 profiling. TCRdb itself ran the reads through MiXCR, one entry per CDR3 protein. The sample has around 430,000 distinct CDR3 sequences, approximately 32% seen once; the top ten hold less than 1%. The sample comes from a study of CD8+CD57+ T cells in acquired aplastic anemia. At the level of the study: The sorted CD4+ and CD8+ cells yielded an average approximately 3 ug of DNA.

Findings and caveats of the study: The number of CD8+ CDR3 sequences shared by patients and controls was approximately 30.

Sequencing was done on patients that had shown CD8+CD57+ cell expansion by flow cytometry. At blood sampling, none of the patients had yet received therapy. Sequencing was carried out using sorted CD4+, CD8+, or CD8+CD57+ T cells (not recorded which) from PBMCs. This TCR was sampled from a human donor with aplastic anemia.

CDR3 DNA: TGCAGTGCTACATGGACTAGCGGCTACACAGATACGCAGTATTTT. Its protein is CSATWTSGYTDTQYF. The rearrangement links TRBV20-1 to TRBJ2-3; 10 bases fit TRBD2. The CDR3 covers 15 residues. With 4 bases clipped from V and 2 bases from J, the junction kept 6 bases outside the gene matches. Germline CDR1 DFQATT, CDR2 SNEGSKA (reference sequence).